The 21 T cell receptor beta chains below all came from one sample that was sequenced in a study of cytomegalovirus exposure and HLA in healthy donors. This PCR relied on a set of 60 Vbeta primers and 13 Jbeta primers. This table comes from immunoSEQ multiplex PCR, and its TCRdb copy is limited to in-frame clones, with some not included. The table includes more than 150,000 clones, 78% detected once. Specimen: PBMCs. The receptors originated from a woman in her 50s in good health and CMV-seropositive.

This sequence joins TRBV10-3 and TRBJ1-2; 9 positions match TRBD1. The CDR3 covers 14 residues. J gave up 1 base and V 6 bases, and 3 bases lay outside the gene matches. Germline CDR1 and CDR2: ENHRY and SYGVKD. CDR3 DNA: TGTGCCATCAGAACGGGACAGGGTAACTATGGCTACACCTTC. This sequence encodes CAIRTGQGNYGYTF.

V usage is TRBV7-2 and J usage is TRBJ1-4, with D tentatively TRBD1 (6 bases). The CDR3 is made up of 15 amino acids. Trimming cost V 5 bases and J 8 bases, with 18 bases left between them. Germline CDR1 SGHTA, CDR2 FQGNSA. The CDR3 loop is CASSTAWGGREKLFF. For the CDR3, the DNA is TGTGCCAGCAGCACTGCTTGGGGGGGCCGCGAAAAACTGTTTTTT.

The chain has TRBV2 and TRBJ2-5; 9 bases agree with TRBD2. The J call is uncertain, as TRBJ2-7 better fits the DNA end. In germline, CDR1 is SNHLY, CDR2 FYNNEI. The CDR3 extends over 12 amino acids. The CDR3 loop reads CASMRGGHEQYF. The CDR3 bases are TGTGCCAGCATGCGGGGGGGTCACGAGCAGTACTTC.

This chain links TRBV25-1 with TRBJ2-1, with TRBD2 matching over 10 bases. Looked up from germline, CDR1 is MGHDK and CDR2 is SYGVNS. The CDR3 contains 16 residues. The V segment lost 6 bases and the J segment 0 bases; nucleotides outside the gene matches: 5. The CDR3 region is CASRGAGGPSYNEQFF. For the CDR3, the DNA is TGTGCCAGCAGGGGAGCGGGAGGGCCCTCCTACAATGAGCAGTTCTTC.

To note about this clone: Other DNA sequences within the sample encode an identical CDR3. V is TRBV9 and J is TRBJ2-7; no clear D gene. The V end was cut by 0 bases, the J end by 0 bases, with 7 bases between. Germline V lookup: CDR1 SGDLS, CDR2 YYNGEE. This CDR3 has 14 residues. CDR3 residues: CASSVDPSSYEQYF. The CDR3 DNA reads TGTGCCAGCAGCGTAGACCCCAGCTCCTACGAGCAGTACTTC.

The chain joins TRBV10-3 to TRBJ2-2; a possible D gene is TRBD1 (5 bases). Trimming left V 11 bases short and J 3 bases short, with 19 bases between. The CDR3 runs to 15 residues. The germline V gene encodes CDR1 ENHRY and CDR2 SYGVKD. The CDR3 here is CASTRQGADTGELFF. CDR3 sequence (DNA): TGTGCCTCTACCCGGCAAGGGGCGGACACCGGGGAGCTGTTTTTT.

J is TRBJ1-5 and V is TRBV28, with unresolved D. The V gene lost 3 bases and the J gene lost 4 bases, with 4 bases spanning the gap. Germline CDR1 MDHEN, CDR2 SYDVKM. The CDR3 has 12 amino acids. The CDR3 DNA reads TGTGCCAGCAGTTTCGTGAATCAGCCCCAGCATTTT. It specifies CASSFVNQPQHF.

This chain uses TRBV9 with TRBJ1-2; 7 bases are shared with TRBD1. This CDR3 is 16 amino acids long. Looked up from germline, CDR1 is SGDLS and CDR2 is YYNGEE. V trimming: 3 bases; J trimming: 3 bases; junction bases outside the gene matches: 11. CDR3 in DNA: TGTGCCAGCAGCGGCGACAGGGACAAGATTTACTATGGCTACACCTTC. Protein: CASSGDRDKIYYGYTF.

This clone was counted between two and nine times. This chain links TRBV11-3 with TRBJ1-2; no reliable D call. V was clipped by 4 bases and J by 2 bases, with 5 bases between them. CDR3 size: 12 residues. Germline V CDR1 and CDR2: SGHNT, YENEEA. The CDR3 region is CASSSGNYGYTF. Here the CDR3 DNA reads TGTGCCAGCAGCTCAGGAAACTATGGCTACACCTTC.

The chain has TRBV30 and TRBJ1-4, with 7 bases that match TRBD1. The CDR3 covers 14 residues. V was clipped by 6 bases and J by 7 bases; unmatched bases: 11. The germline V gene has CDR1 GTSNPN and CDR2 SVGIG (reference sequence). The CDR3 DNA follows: TGTGCCTGTATTCGGGGGACAGCACCTGAAAAACTGTTTTTT. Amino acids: CACIRGTAPEKLFF.

This chain's CDR3 is CASSQGSSLEEETQYF. In DNA, the CDR3 is TGCGCCAGCAGCCAGGGTTCTTCGCTCGAGGAAGAGACCCAGTACTTC. The chain links TRBV4-1 to TRBJ2-5, with D unclear. The length of the CDR3 is 16 residues. CDR1 and CDR2 from the germline V gene are MGHRA and YSYEKL. The ends were cut back, 3 bases at V and 3 bases at J, with 17 bases in the middle.

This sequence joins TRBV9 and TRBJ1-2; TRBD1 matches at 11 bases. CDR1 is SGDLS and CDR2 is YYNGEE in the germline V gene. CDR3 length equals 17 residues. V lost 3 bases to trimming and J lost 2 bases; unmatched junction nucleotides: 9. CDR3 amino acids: CASSDSGTGGSNYGYTF. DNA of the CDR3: TGTGCCAGCAGCGACTCCGGGACAGGGGGTTCAAACTATGGCTACACCTTC.

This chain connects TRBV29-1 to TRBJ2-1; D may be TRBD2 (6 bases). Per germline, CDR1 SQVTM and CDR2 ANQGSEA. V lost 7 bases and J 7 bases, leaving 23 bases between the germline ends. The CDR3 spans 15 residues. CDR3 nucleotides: TGCAGCGCTGGGACTCCAAATGCTGGGCATAATGAGCAGTTCTTC. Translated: CSAGTPNAGHNEQFF.

The CDR3 loop is CASSPGQLASNTGELFF. The CDR3 DNA reads TGTGCCAGTAGTCCCGGACAGTTAGCCTCGAACACCGGGGAGCTGTTTTTT. The J gene is TRBJ2-2, the V gene TRBV19, with D possibly matching TRBD1 (6 bases). V was pared by 5 bases and J by 0 bases, with 16 bases between. The germline V gene has CDR1 LNHDA and CDR2 SQIVND (reference sequence). This CDR3 has 17 amino acids.

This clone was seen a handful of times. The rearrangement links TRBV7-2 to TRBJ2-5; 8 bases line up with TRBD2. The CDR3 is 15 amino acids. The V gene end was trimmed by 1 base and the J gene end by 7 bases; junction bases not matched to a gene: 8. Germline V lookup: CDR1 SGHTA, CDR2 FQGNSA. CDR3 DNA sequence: TGTGCCAGCAGCTTAGAGCAAGCGGGAGTGGGGACCCAGTACTTC. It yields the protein CASSLEQAGVGTQYF.

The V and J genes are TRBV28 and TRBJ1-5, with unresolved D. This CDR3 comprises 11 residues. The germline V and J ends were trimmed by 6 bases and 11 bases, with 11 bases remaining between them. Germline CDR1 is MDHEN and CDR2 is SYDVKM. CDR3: CASSLKEAQHF. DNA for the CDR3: TGTGCCAGCAGCCTAAAGGAGGCCCAGCATTTT.

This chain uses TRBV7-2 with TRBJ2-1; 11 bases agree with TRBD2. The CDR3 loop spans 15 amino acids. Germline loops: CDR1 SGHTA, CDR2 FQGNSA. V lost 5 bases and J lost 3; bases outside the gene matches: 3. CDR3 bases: TGTGCCAGCAGCCCAGGACTAGCGGGCTACAATGAGCAGTTCTTC. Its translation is CASSPGLAGYNEQFF.

CDR3 coding DNA: TGTGCCAGCGCCCCCCTGGGGGGGTTCCATGGCTACACCTTC. Residues: CASAPLGGFHGYTF. The J gene is TRBJ1-2, the V gene TRBV27; a possible D gene is TRBD1 (5 bases). Trimming took 8 bases from V and 6 from J, leaving 19 bases between them. The CDR3 runs to 14 residues. Germline V gene sequence: CDR1 MNHEY, CDR2 SMNVEV (reference sequence).

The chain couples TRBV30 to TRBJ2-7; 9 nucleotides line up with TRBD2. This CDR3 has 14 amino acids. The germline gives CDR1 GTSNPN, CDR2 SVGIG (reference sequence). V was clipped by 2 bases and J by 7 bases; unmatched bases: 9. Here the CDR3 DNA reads TGTGCCTGGAGTTTAAAAAGCGGGGGGTGGGAGCAGTACTTC. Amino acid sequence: CAWSLKSGGWEQYF.

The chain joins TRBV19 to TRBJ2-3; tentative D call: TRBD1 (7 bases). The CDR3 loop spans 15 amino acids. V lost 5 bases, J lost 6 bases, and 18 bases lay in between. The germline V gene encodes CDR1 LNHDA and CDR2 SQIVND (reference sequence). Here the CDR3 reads CASSVTGTDLDTQYF. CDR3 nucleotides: TGTGCCAGTAGTGTGACAGGGACTGATTTGGATACGCAGTATTTT.

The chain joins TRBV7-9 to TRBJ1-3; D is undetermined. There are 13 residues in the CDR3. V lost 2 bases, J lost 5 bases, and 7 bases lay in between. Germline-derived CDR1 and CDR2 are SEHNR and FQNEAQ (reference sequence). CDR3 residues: CASSLFERNTIYF. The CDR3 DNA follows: TGTGCCAGCAGCTTATTCGAGAGAAACACCATATATTTT.